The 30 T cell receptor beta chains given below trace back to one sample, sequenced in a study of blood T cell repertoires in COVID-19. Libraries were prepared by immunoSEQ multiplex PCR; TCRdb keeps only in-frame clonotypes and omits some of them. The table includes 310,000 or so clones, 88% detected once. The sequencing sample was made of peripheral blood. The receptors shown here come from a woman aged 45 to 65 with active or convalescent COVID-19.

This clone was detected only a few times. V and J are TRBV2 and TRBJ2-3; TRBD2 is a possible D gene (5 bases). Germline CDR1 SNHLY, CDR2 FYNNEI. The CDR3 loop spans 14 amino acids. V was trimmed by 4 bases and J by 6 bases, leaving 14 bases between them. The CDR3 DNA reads TGTGCCAGCAGTGTCATCTACAGAGGGGATACGCAGTATTTT. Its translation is CASSVIYRGDTQYF.

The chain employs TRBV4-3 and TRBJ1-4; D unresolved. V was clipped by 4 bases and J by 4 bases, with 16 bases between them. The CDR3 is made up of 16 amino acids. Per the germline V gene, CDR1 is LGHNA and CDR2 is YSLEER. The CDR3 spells CASSPVGRAGNEKLFF. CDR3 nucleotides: TGCGCCAGCAGCCCAGTCGGGAGGGCCGGTAATGAAAAACTGTTTTTT.

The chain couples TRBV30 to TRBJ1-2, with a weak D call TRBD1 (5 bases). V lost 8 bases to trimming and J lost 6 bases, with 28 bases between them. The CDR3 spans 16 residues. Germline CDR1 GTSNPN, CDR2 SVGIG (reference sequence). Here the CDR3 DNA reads TGTGCCACCCCCCACATAGTAGCAGGGAGGTTAAATGGCTACACCTTC. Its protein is CATPHIVAGRLNGYTF.

The CDR3 bases are TGTGCCAGCCACTCTTACAGGGATGAAGCTTTCTTT. Translated, it gives CASHSYRDEAFF. The chain joins TRBV28 to TRBJ1-1; D possibly corresponds to TRBD1 (6 bases). The CDR3 consists of 12 residues. Germline V gene lookup returns CDR1 MDHEN and CDR2 SYDVKM. Trimming shortened V by 8 bases and J by 7 bases, and 14 bases separated the two germline ends.

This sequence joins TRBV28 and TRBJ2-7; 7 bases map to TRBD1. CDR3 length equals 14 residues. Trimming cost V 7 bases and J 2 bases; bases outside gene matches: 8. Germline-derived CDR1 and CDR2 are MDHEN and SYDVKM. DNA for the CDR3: TGTGCCAGCAAGACCCAGGGGGTCGCCTACGAGCAGTACTTC. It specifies CASKTQGVAYEQYF. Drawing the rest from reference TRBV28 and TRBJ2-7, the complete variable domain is DVKVTQSSRYLVKRTGEKVFLECVQDMDHENMFWYRQDPGLGLRLIYFSYDVKMKEKGDIPEGYSVSREKKERFSLILESASTNQTSMYLCASKTQGVAYEQYFGPGTRLTVT.

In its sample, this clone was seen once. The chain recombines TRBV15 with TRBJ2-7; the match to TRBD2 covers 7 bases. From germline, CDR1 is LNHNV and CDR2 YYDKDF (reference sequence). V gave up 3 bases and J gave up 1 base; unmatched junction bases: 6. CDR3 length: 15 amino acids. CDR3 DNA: TGTGCCACCAGCAGGGGGGGGTCTGGGTCCTACGAGCAGTACTTC. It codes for CATSRGGSGSYEQYF.

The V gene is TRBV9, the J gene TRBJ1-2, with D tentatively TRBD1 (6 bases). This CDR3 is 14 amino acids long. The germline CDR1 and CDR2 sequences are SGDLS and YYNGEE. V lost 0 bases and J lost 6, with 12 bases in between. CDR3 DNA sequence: TGTGCCAGCAGCGTAGGGTCAGGGGTCAATGGCTACACCTTC. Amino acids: CASSVGSGVNGYTF.

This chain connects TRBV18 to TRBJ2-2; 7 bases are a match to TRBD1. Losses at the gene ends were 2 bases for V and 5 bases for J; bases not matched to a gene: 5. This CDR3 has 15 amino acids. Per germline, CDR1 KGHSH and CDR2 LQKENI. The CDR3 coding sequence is TGTGCCAGCTCACCAAGGTTGACAGGGACCGGGGAGCTGTTTTTT. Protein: CASSPRLTGTGELFF. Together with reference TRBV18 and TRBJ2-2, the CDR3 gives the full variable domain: NAGVMQNPRHLVRRRGQEARLRCSPMKGHSHVYWYRQLPEEGLKFMVYLQKENIIDESGMPKERFSAEFPKEGPSILRIQQVVRGDSAAYFCASSPRLTGTGELFFGEGSRLTVL.

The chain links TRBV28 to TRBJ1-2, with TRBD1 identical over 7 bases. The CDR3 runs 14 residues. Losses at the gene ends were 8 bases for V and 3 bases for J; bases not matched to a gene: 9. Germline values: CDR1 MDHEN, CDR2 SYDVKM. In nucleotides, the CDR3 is TGTGCCAGCGCCGACAGGGAAGTTCACTATGGCTACACCTTC. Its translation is CASADREVHYGYTF.

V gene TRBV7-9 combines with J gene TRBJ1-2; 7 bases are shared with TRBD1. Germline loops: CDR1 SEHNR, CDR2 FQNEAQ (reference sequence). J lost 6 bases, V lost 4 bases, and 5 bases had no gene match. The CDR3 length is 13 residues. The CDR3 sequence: CASSYDRADGYTF. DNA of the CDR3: TGTGCCAGCAGCTATGACAGGGCGGATGGCTACACCTTC. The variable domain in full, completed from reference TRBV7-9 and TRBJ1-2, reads DTGVSQNPRHKITKRGQNVTFRCDPISEHNRLYWYRQTLGQGPEFLTYFQNEAQLEKSRLLSDRFSAERPKGSFSTLEIQRTEQGDSAMYLCASSYDRADGYTFGSGTRLTVV.

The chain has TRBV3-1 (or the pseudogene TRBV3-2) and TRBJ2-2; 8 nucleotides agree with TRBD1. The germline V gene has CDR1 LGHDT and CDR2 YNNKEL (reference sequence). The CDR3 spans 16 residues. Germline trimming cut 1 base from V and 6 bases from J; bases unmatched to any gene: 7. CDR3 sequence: CASSQAPGGFSGELFF. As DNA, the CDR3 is TGTGCCAGCAGCCAAGCCCCAGGGGGCTTCTCCGGGGAGCTGTTTTTT.

CDR3 residues: CASSSNWAGGPGNTIYF. Here the CDR3 DNA reads TGTGCCAGCAGCTCAAATTGGGCAGGGGGTCCTGGAAACACCATATATTTT. J is TRBJ1-3 and V is TRBV7-2; 7 bases are a match to TRBD1. Germline V gene sequence: CDR1 SGHTA, CDR2 FQGNSA. The CDR3 contains 17 residues. V lost 4 bases to trimming and J lost 2 bases; unmatched junction nucleotides: 11.

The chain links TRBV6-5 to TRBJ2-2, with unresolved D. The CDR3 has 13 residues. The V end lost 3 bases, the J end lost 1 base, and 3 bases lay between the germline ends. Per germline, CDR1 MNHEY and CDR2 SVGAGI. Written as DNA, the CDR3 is TGTGCCAGCAGTTATCAGAACACCGGGGAGCTGTTTTTT. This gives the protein CASSYQNTGELFF.

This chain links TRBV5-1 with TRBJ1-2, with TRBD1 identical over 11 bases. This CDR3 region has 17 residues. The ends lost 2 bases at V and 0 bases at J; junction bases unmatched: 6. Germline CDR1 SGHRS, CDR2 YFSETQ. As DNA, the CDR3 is TGCGCCAGCAGCTTTCCGGGACAGGGGGGACCTAACTATGGCTACACCTTC. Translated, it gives CASSFPGQGGPNYGYTF.

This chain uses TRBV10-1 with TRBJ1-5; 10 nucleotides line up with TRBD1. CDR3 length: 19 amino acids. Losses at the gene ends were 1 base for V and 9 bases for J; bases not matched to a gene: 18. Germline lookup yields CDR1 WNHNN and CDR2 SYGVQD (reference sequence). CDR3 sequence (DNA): TGCGCCAGCAGTGAGTATGACAGGGGGCAGTGGTGCCCGGTAGGGCCCCAGCATTTT. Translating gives CASSEYDRGQWCPVGPQHF.

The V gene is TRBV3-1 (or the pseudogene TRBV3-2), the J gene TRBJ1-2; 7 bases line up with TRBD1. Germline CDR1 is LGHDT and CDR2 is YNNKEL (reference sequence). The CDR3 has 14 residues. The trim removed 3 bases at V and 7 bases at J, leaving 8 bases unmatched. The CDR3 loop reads CASSQEGTASGYTF. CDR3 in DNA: TGTGCCAGCAGCCAGGAAGGGACAGCCTCTGGCTACACCTTC.

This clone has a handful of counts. CDR3 nucleotide sequence: TGTGCCAGCAGCTTGGACTCCCTAGCCTACGAGCAGTACTTC. The encoded protein is CASSLDSLAYEQYF. The J gene is TRBJ2-7, the V gene TRBV5-4; D gene uncertain. Per the germline V gene, CDR1 is SGHNT and CDR2 is YYREEE (reference sequence). The CDR3 loop spans 14 amino acids. V gave up 0 bases and J gave up 2 bases, with 9 bases separating them.

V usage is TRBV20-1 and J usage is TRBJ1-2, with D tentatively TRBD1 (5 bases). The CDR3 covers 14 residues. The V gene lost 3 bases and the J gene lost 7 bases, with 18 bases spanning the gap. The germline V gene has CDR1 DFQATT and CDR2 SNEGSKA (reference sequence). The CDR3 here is CSASWLGDRGGYTF. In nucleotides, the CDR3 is TGCAGTGCTAGTTGGCTAGGGGATAGGGGTGGCTACACCTTC.

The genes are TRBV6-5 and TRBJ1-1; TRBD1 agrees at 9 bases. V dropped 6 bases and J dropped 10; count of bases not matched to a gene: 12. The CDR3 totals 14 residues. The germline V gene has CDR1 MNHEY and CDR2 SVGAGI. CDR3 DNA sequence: TGTGCCAGCAGCTCTGACAGGGGGGCTTCAAGAGCTTTCTTT. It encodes CASSSDRGASRAFF.

The CDR3 DNA reads as TGTGCCACCAGCAGAGTGGACCGGGCGGGGTACGAGCAGTACTTC. Translation: CATSRVDRAGYEQYF. The rearrangement joins TRBV15 to TRBJ2-7, with D tentatively TRBD2 (6 bases). CDR3 length: 15 amino acids. Germline V CDR1 and CDR2: LNHNV, YYDKDF (reference sequence). Trimming removed 1 base at V and 4 bases at J, with 14 bases between.

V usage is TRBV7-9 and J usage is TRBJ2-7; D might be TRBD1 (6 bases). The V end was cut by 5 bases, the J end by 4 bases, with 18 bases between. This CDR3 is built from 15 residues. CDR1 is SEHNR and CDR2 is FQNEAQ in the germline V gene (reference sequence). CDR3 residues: CASSHRQDAPYEQYF. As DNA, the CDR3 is TGTGCCAGCAGCCATCGACAGGACGCCCCATACGAGCAGTACTTC.

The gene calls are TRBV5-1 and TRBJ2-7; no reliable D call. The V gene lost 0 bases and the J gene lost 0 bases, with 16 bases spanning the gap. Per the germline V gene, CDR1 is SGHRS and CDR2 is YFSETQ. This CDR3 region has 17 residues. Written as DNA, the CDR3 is TGCGCCAGCAGCTTGGTTCCTAGTCCTCTAAGCTCCTACGAGCAGTACTTC. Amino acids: CASSLVPSPLSSYEQYF.

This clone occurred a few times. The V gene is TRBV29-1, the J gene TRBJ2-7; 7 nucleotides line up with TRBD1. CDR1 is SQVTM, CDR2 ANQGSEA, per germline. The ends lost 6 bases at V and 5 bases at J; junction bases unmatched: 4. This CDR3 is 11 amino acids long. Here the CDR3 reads CSVQTGDEQYF. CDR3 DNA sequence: TGCAGCGTGCAAACAGGGGACGAGCAGTACTTC.

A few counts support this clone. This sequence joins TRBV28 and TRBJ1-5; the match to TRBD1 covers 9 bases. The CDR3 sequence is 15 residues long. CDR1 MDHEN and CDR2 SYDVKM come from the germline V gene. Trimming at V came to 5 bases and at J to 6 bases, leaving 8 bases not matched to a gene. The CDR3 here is CASSPPGQGFQPQHF. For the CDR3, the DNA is TGTGCCAGCAGTCCACCGGGACAGGGCTTTCAGCCCCAGCATTTT.

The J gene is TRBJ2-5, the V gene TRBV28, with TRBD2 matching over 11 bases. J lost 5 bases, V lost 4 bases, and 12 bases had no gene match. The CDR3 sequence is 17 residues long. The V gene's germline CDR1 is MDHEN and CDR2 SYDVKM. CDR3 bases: TGTGCCAGCAGTTCCCCGGGGCTAGCGGGAGGAGGGGAGACCCAGTACTTC. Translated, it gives CASSSPGLAGGGETQYF.

CDR3 in DNA: TGTGCCAGCAGCTCCCCCCGGCTAGCGGGAGGAGCAGATACGCAGTATTTT. Translating it yields CASSSPRLAGGADTQYF. The chain employs TRBV11-2 and TRBJ2-3; the match to TRBD2 covers 11 bases. After removal of 4 bases from V and 4 bases from J, the junction contained 10 bases not matched to a gene. CDR1 and CDR2 (germline): SGHAT, FQNNGV. This CDR3 is 17 amino acids long.

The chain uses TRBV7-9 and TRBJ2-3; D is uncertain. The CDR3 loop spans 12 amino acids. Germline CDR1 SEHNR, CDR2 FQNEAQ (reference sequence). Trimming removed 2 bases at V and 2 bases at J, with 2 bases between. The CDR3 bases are TGTGCCAGCAGCTTACTCACAGATACGCAGTATTTT. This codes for CASSLLTDTQYF.

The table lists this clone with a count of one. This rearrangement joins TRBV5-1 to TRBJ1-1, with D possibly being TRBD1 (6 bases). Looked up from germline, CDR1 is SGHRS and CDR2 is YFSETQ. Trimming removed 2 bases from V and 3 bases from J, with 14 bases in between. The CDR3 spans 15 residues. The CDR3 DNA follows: TGCGCCAGCAGCTTTTTTCAGGGGCTCGACACTGAAGCTTTCTTT. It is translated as CASSFFQGLDTEAFF.

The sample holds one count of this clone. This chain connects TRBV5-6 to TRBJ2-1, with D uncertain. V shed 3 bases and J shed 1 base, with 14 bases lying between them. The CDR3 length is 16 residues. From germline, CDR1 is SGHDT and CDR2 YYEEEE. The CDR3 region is CASSSITLISYNEQFF. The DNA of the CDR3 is TGTGCCAGCAGCTCCATAACTTTAATATCCTACAATGAGCAGTTCTTC.

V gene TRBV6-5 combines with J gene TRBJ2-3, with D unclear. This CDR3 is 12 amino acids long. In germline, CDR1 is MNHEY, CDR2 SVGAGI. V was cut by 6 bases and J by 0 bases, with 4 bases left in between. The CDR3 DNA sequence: TGTGCCAGCAGCCCGAGCACAGATACGCAGTATTTT. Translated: CASSPSTDTQYF.